Here is one TCR beta chain with its context. Sequencing used immunoSEQ multiplex PCR; TCRdb keeps in-frame clones, though not all of them. This sample yields approximately 300,000 clones, of which about 90% are seen a single time; around 6% belongs to the top ten. These data originate in a study of blood T cell repertoires in COVID-19. The receptor was isolated from a woman in her 30s who had recovered from COVID-19. The sample was PBMCs or T cells enriched from blood (not recorded which).

CDR3 in amino acids: CASGAGTGELFF. As DNA, the CDR3 is TGTGCTAGTGGCGCGGGGACCGGGGAGCTGTTTTTT. The J gene is TRBJ2-2, the V gene TRBV12-5; D possibly corresponds to TRBD2 (6 bases). The ends were cut back, 6 bases at V and 5 bases at J, with 7 bases in the middle. This CDR3 contains 12 residues. The germline CDR1 and CDR2 sequences are LGHNT and FRNRAP. The whole variable domain, filled in from reference TRBV12-5 and TRBJ2-2, reads DARVTQTPRHKVTEMGQEVTMRCQPILGHNTVFWYRQTMMQGLELLAYFRNRAPLDDSGMPKDRFSAEMPDATLATLKIQPSEPRDSAVYFCASGAGTGELFFGEGSRLTVL.